Shown below are 10 T cell receptor beta chains from a single sample sequenced in a study of cytomegalovirus exposure and HLA in healthy donors. PCR used 60 Vbeta primers and 13 Jbeta primers. Profiling relied on immunoSEQ multiplex PCR, and the TCRdb table lists in-frame clones only, not all of them. This repertoire shows about 140,000 clones, more than 75% found once; its top ten account for 1.8%. Sequenced material: PBMCs. The receptors stem from a man aged 35 to 55 in good health and CMV-seronegative.

The chain is built from TRBV4-1 and TRBJ2-3, with a weak D call TRBD2 (6 bases). The CDR3 length is 17 residues. Germline V gene lookup returns CDR1 MGHRA and CDR2 YSYEKL. V dropped 4 bases and J dropped 4 bases, with 21 bases sitting between them. The DNA of the CDR3 is TGCGCCAGCAGCCGCACCGGGGACGGGGGTAGCGCAGATACGCAGTATTTT. Encoded protein: CASSRTGDGGSADTQYF.

On this clone itself: Other DNA sequences in this specimen translate into the identical CDR3. The rearrangement links TRBV6-4 to TRBJ2-1; TRBD1 aligns across 9 bases. V was pared by 5 bases and J by 6 bases, with 2 bases of the junction left unmatched. Germline CDR1 reads MRHNA; CDR2 reads SNTAGT. CDR3 length: 13 residues. This CDR3 is CASSLDRGNEQFF. CDR3 in DNA: TGTGCCAGCAGTCTGGACAGGGGCAATGAGCAGTTCTTC.

This CDR3 is CASSHGRTGDYEQYF. In DNA, the CDR3 is TGCGCCAGCAGCCACGGTAGGACAGGGGATTACGAGCAGTACTTC. The V and J genes are TRBV4-1 and TRBJ2-7, with TRBD1 matching over 9 bases. This CDR3 is built from 15 residues. Germline trimming cut 3 bases from V and 4 bases from J; bases unmatched to any gene: 7. The germline gives CDR1 MGHRA, CDR2 YSYEKL.

This clone was picked up one time. The chain carries TRBV7-2 and TRBJ2-5; TRBD2 matches 7 bases. The J call is doubtful: the DNA matches TRBJ2-7 better. The CDR3 has 15 residues. CDR1 is SGHTA and CDR2 is FQGNSA in the germline V gene. The CDR3 nucleotides are TGTGCCAGCAGCTTAGCGGGAGGGCCGTCCTACGAGCAGTACTTC. Translation: CASSLAGGPSYEQYF.

The genes are TRBV7-9 and TRBJ2-7; no reliable D call. Germline V CDR1 and CDR2: SEHNR, FQNEAQ (reference sequence). This CDR3 contains 14 residues. Trimming shortened V by 1 base and J by 0 bases, and 7 bases separated the two germline ends. The CDR3 loop reads CASSLDGYSYEQYF. CDR3 in DNA: TGTGCCAGCAGCTTAGACGGGTACTCCTACGAGCAGTACTTC.

The rearrangement joins TRBV5-1 to TRBJ1-1; 9 nucleotides match TRBD1. CDR1 is SGHRS and CDR2 is YFSETQ in the germline V gene. CDR3 length: 16 amino acids. Unmatched junction bases numbered 4, after V lost 0 bases and J lost 1 base. For the CDR3, the DNA is TGCGCCAGCAGCTTGGGAACGACAGGGGGGAACACTGAAGCTTTCTTT. The encoded protein is CASSLGTTGGNTEAFF.

This rearrangement joins TRBV4-3 to TRBJ1-2; tentatively, D is TRBD1 (5 bases). This CDR3 is built from 15 residues. Trimming pared 0 bases from V and 4 bases from J, leaving 12 bases between. In germline, CDR1 is LGHNA, CDR2 YSLEER. The CDR3 region has the DNA TGCGCCAGCAGCCAAGAGGAGGGGTTGGGCTATGGCTACACCTTC. Translated, it gives CASSQEEGLGYGYTF.

The J gene is TRBJ2-1, the V gene TRBV5-1, with a tentative D call TRBD2 (6 bases). The CDR3 consists of 15 residues. V was pared by 4 bases and J by 0 bases, with 11 bases between. The germline gives CDR1 SGHRS, CDR2 YFSETQ. The DNA of the CDR3 is TGCGCCAGCAGCCGAGCGGGTCTCTCCTACAATGAGCAGTTCTTC. Translation: CASSRAGLSYNEQFF.

The gene calls are TRBV28 and TRBJ2-2, with 8 bases aligning to TRBD2. V lost 3 bases and J lost 0; bases outside the gene matches: 15. The CDR3 is made up of 20 amino acids. Germline loops: CDR1 MDHEN, CDR2 SYDVKM. CDR3 DNA: TGTGCCAGCAGTTTTCCCACTTCCGGGGGGGCGTCCACGAACACCGGGGAGCTGTTTTTT. Protein sequence: CASSFPTSGGASTNTGELFF.

V and J are TRBV5-1 and TRBJ2-7; D is perhaps TRBD2 (6 bases). V gave up 0 bases and J gave up 1 base, with 11 bases separating them. Germline CDR1 SGHRS, CDR2 YFSETQ. The CDR3 runs 15 residues. The CDR3, as DNA: TGCGCCAGCAGCTTGGGGGGGACTCCGTCCTACGAGCAGTACTTC. Translation gives CASSLGGTPSYEQYF.